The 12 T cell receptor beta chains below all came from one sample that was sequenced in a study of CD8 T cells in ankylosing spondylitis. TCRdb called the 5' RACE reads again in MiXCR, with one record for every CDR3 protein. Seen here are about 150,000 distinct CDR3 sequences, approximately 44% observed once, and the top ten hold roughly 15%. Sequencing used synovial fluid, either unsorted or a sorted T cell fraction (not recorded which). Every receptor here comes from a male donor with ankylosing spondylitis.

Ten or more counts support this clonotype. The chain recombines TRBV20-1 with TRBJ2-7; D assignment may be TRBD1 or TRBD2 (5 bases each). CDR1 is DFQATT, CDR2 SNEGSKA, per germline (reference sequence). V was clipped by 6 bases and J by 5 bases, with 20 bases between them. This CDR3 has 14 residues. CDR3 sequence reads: CSAPSRGPWDEQYF. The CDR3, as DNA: TGCAGTGCCCCATCACGGGGCCCCTGGGACGAGCAGTACTTC.

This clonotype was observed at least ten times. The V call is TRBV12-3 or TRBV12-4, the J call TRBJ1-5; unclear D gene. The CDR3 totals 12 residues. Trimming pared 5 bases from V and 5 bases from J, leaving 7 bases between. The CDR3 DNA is TGTGCCAGCAGTGAATACTATCAGCCCCAGCATTTT. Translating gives CASSEYYQPQHF.

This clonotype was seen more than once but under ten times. The CDR3: CASSLVWGGPNTQYF. CDR3 DNA: TGCGCCAGCAGCTTGGTGTGGGGGGGGCCCAATACGCAGTATTTT. The chain combines TRBV5-1 with TRBJ2-3; D may be TRBD2 (7 bases). V lost 0 bases, J lost 7 bases, and 15 bases lay in between. Germline CDR1 reads SGHRS; CDR2 reads YFSETQ. CDR3 length equals 15 residues.

The CDR3 is CASSLANRGFYNEQFF. The DNA for the CDR3 is TGTGCCAGCAGCTTAGCTAACAGGGGCTTTTACAATGAGCAGTTCTTC. This chain uses TRBV13 with TRBJ2-1; 7 positions agree with TRBD1. The junction had 7 bases not matched to a gene; V was cut back by 1 base and J by 4 bases. Germline lookup yields CDR1 PRHDT and CDR2 FYEKMQ (reference sequence). This CDR3 is 16 amino acids long.

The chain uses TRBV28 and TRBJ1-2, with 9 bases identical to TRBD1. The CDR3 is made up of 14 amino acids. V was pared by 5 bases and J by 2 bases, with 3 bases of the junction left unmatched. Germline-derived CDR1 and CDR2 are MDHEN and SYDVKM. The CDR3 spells CASSAGTGNYGYTF. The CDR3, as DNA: TGTGCCAGCAGTGCGGGGACAGGGAACTATGGCTACACCTTC.

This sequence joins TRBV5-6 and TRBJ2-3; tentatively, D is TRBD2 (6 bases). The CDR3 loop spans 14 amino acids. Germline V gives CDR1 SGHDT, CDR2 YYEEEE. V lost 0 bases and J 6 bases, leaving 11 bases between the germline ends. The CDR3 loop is CASSLGGGPDTQYF. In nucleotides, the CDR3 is TGTGCCAGCAGCTTGGGAGGAGGGCCCGATACGCAGTATTTT.

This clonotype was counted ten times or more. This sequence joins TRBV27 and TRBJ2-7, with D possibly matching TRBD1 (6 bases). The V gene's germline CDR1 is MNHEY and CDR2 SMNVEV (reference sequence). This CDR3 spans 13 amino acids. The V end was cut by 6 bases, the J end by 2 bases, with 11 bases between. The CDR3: CASRPGATYEQYF. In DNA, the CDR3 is TGTGCCAGCAGGCCAGGGGCCACCTACGAGCAGTACTTC.

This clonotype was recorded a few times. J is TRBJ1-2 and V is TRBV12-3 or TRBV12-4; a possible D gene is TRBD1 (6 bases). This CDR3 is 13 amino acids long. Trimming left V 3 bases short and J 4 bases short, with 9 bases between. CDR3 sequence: CASSLGTPYGYTF. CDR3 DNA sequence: TGTGCCAGCAGTTTGGGGACACCCTATGGCTACACCTTC.

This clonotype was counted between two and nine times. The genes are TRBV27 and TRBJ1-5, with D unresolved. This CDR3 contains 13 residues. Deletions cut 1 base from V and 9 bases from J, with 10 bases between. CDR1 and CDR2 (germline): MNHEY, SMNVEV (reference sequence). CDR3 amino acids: CASSLWGSWPQHF. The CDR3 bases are TGTGCCAGCAGTTTATGGGGAAGTTGGCCCCAGCATTTT.

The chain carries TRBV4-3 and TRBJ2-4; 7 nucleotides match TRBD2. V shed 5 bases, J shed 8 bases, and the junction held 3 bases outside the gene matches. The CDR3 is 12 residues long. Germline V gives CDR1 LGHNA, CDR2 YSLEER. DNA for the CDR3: TGCGCCAGCAGCATGGGGGGGTACATTCAGTACTTC. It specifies CASSMGGYIQYF.

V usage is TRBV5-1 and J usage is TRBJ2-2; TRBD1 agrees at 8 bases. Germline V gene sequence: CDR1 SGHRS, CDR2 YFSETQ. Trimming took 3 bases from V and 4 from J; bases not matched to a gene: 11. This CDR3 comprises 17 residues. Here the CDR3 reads CASSWVPGTGFTGELFF. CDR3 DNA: TGCGCCAGCAGCTGGGTACCCGGGACAGGATTCACCGGGGAGCTGTTTTTT.

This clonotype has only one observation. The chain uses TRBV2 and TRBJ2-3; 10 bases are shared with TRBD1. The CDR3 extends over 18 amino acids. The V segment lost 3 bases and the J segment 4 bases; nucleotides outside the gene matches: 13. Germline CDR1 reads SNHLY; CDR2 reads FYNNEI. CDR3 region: CASSESPATGGEADTQYF. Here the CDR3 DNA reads TGTGCCAGCAGTGAGTCCCCCGCGACAGGGGGCGAGGCAGATACGCAGTATTTT.